This T cell receptor (beta chain) was captured in a study of T cells after yellow fever vaccination. Study-level results: Clonotype sharing between CD4 and CD8 compartments was small.

Trimming removed 5 bases at V and 9 bases at J, with 11 bases between. The CDR3 extends over 12 amino acids. CDR1 and CDR2 from the germline V gene are SGHTA and FQGNSA. This clonotype was seen only a few times. Its antigen is not identified. TCRdb fed the 5' RACE reads into MiXCR, producing one record per CDR3 protein. The sample consists of 400,000 to 650,000 distinct CDR3 sequences, roughly 22% of them appearing once. This sequence joins TRBV7-2 and TRBJ2-1; TRBD1 is a possible D gene (6 bases). The sample here was PBMCs, taken roughly 20 days after the first yellow fever vaccination. The receptor's source is a man between 18 and 35 years old who received the YFV17D yellow fever vaccine. The CDR3 sequence is CASSRQVTEQFF. The CDR3, as DNA: TGTGCCAGCAGCAGACAGGTAACTGAGCAGTTCTTC.